The present T cell receptor beta chain was sequenced within a study of cytomegalovirus exposure and HLA in healthy donors. Study-wide findings and caveats: In a later analysis, at a false discovery rate of 0.05, under 20,000 TCR beta sequences matched HLA alleles.

Germline V gene data show CDR1 as LNHNV and CDR2 as YYDKDF (reference sequence). Trimming left V 0 bases short and J 7 bases short, with 18 bases between. This CDR3 is 16 amino acids long. Worth noting for this clone: Its target is unknown.

PCR primers comprised 60 Vbeta and 13 Jbeta primers. The table came from immunoSEQ multiplex PCR; TCRdb's copy has only in-frame clones and leaves some out. The sample features about 140,000 clones, with 0.8% to 1% in its top ten. The sequenced sample was PBMCs. The source is a male donor in good health and CMV-seronegative. V gene TRBV15 combines with J gene TRBJ2-5, with TRBD2 as a possible D gene (7 bases). CDR3 region: CATSRDIGGDPGTQYF. The CDR3 nucleotides read TGTGCCACCAGCAGAGACATAGGGGGGGACCCGGGGACCCAGTACTTC. The entire variable domain, with the rest obtained from reference TRBV15 and TRBJ2-5, is as follows: DAMVIQNPRYQVTQFGKPVTLSCSQTLNHNVMYWYQQKSSQAPKLLFHYYDKDFNNEADTPDNFQSRRPNTSFCFLDIRSPGLGDTAMYLCATSRDIGGDPGTQYFGPGTRLLVL.